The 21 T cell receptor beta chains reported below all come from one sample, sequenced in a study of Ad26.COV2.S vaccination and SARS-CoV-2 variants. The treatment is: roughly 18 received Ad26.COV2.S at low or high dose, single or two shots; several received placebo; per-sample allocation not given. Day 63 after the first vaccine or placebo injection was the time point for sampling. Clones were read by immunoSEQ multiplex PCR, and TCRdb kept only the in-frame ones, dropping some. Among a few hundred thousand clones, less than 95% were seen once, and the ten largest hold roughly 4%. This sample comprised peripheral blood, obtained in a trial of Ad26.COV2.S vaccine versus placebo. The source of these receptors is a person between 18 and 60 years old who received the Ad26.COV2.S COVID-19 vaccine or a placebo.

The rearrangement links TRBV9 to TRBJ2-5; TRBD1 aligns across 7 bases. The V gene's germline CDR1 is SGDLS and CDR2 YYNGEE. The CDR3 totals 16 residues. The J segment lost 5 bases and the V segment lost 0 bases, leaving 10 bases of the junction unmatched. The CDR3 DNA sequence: TGTGCCAGCAGCGTAGCACTAGGGGGCGCAGGGGAGACCCAGTACTTC. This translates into CASSVALGGAGETQYF.

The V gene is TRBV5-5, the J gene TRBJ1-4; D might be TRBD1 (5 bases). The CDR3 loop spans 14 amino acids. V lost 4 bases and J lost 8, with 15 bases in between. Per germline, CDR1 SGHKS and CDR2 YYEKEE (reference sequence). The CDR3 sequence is CASSHWDVREKLFF. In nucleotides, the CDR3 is TGTGCCAGCAGCCACTGGGACGTTAGAGAAAAACTGTTTTTT. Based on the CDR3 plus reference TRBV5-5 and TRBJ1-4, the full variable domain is DAGVTQSPTHLIKTRGQQVTLRCSPISGHKSVSWYQQVLGQGPQFIFQYYEKEERGRGNFPDRFSARQFPNYSSELNVNALLLGDSALYLCASSHWDVREKLFFGSGTQLSVL.

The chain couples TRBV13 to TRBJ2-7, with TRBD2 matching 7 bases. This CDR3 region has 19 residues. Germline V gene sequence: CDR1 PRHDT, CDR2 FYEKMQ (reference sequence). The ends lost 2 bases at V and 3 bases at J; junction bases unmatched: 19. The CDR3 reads CASSLSSTSSVPLDYEQYF. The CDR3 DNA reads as TGTGCCAGCAGCTTAAGTTCGACTAGCTCCGTCCCCCTCGACTACGAGCAGTACTTC. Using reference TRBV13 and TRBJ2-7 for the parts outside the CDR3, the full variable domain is AAGVIQSPRHLIKEKRETATLKCYPIPRHDTVYWYQQGPGQDPQFLISFYEKMQSDKGSIPDRFSAQQFSDYHSELNMSSLELGDSALYFCASSLSSTSSVPLDYEQYFGPGTRLTVT.

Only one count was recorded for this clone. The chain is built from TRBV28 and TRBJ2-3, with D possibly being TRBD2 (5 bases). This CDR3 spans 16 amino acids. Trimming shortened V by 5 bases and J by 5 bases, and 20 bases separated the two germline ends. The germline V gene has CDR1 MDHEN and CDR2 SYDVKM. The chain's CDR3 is CASSPHSASRKDTQYF. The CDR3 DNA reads TGTGCCAGCAGTCCCCACTCCGCTAGCAGGAAAGATACGCAGTATTTT.

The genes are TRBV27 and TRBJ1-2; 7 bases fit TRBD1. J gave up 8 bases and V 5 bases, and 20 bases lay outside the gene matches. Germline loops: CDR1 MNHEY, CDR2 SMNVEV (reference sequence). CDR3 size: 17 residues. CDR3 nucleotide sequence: TGTGCCAGCAGTCACACGCTCAGGGGGACGAGGGGGGAGGGCTACACCTTC. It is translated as CASSHTLRGTRGEGYTF.

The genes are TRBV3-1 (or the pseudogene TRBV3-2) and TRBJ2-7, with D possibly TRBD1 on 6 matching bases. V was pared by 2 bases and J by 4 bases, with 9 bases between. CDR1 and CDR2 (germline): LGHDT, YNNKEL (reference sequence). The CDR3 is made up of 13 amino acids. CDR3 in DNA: TGTGCCAGCAGCCAAACCGGGACATACGAGCAGTACTTC. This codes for CASSQTGTYEQYF.

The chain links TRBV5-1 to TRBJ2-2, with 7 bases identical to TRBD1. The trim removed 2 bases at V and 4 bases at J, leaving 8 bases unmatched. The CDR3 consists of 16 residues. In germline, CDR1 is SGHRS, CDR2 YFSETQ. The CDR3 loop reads CASSFGITGATGELFF. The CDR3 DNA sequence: TGCGCCAGCAGCTTTGGGATAACAGGGGCCACCGGGGAGCTGTTTTTT.

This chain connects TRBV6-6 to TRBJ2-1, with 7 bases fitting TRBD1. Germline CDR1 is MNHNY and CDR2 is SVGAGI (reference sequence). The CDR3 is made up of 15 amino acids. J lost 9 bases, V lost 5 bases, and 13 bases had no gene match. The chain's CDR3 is CASSTDRLAVGEQFF. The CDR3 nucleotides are TGTGCCAGCAGTACGGACAGGTTAGCAGTTGGTGAGCAGTTCTTC.

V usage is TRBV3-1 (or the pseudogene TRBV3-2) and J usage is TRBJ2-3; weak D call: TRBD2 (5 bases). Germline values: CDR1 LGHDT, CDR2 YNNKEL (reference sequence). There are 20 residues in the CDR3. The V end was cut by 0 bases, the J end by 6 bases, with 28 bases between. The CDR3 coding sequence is TGTGCCAGCAGCCAAGATAGGTTAGCAGTAGGGAGATTGGGATGGGATACGCAGTATTTT. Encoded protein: CASSQDRLAVGRLGWDTQYF.

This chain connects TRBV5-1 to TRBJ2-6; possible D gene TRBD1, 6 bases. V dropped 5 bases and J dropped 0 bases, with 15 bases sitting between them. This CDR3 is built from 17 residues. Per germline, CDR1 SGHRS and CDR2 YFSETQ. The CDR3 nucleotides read TGCGCCAGCAGGACACTACAAGGGGGCTCTGGGGCCAACGTCCTGACTTTC. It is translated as CASRTLQGGSGANVLTF.

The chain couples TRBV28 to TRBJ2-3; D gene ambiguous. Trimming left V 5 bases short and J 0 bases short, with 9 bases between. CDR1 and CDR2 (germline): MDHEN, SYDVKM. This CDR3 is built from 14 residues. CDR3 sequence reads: CASSRYSSTDTQYF. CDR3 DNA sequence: TGTGCCAGCAGTCGTTACTCTAGCACAGATACGCAGTATTTT.

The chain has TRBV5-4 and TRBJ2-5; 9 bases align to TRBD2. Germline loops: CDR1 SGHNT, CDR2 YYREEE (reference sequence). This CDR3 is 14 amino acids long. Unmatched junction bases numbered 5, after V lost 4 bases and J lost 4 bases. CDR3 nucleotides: TGTGCCAGCAGCCCTACACTAGCGGGAGAGACCCAGTACTTC. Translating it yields CASSPTLAGETQYF.

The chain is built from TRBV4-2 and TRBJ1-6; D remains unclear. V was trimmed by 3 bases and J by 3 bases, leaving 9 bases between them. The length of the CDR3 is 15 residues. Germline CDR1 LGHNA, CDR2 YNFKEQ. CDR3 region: CASSQEVYYNSPLHF. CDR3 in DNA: TGTGCCAGCAGCCAGGAGGTGTACTATAATTCACCCCTCCACTTT.

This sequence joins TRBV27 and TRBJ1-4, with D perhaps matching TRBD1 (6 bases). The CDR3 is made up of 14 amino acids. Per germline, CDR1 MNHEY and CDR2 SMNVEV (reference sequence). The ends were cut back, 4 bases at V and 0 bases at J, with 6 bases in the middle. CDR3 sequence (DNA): TGTGCCAGCAGTTACAGGGCAACTAATGAAAAACTGTTTTTT. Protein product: CASSYRATNEKLFF.

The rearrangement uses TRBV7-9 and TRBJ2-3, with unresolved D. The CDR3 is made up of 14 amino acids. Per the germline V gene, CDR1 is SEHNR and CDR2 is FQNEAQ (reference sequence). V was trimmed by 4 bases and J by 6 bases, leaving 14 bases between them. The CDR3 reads CASSSTVRADTQYF. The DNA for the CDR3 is TGTGCCAGCAGCTCGACGGTAAGGGCGGATACGCAGTATTTT.

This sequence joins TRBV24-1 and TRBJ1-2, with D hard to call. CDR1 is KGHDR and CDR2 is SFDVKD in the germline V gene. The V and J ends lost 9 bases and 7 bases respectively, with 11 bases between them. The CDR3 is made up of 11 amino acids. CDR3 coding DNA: TGTGCCACCTGGGGAGGCTCTGGCTACACCTTC. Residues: CATWGGSGYTF.

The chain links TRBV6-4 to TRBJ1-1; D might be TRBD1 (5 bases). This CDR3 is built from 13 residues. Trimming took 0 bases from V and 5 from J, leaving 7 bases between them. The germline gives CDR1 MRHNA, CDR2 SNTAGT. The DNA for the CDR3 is TGTGCCAGCAGTGACTCTAGGGGAACTGAAGCTTTCTTT. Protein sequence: CASSDSRGTEAFF.

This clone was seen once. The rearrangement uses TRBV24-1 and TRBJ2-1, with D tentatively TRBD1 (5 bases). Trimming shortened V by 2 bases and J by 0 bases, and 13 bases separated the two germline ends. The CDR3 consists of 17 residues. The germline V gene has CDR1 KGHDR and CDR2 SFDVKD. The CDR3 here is CATSDSGNPFSYNEQFF. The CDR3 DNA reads TGTGCCACCAGTGATTCAGGGAACCCCTTCTCCTACAATGAGCAGTTCTTC.

The CDR3 region is CASSQARLTEAFF. The CDR3 DNA sequence: TGCGCCAGCAGCCAAGCGCGGTTGACTGAAGCTTTCTTT. This chain joins TRBV4-1 and TRBJ1-1, with D hard to call. V was clipped by 1 base and J by 5 bases, with 8 bases between them. Germline lookup yields CDR1 MGHRA and CDR2 YSYEKL. This CDR3 contains 13 residues.

Here the CDR3 reads CASSQGVLGTQYF. The CDR3 region has the DNA TGTGCCAGCAGCCAAGGCGTGCTGGGTACGCAGTATTTT. The rearrangement joins TRBV14 to TRBJ2-3; D uncertain. Trimming cost V 1 base and J 8 bases, with 10 bases left between them. The CDR3 covers 13 residues. The V gene's germline CDR1 is SGHDN and CDR2 FVKESK.

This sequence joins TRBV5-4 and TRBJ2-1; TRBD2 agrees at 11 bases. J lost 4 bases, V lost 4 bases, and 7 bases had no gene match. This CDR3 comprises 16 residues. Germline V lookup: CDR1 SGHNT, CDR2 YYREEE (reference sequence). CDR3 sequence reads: CASSDPRLAGYNEQFF. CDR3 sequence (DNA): TGTGCCAGCAGCGATCCGCGACTAGCGGGGTACAATGAGCAGTTCTTC.